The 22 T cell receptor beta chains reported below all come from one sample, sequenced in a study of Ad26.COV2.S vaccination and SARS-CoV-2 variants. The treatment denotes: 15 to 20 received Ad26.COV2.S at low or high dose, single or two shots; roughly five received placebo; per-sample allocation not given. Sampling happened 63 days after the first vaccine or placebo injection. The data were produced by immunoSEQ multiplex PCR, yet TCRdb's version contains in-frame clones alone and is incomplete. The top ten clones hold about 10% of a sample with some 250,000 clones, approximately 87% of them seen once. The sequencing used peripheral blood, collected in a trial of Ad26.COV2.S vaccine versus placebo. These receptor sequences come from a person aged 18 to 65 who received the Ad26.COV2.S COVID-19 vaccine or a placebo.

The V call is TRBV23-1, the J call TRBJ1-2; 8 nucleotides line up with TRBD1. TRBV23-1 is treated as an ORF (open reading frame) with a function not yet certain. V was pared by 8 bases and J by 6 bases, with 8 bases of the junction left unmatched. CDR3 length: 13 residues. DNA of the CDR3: TGCGCCAGCTTCGCGGACAGGGCGGATGGCTACACCTTC. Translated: CASFADRADGYTF.

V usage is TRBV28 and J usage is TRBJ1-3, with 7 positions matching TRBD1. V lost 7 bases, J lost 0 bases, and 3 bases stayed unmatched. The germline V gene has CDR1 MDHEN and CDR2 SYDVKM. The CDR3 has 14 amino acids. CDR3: CASINRGSGNTIYF. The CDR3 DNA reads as TGTGCCAGCATTAACAGGGGCTCTGGAAACACCATATATTTT.

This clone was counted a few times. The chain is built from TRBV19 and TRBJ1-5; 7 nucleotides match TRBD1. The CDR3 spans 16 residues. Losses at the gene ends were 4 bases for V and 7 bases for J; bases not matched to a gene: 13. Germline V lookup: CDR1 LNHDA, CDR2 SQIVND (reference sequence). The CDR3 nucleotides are TGTGCCAGTAGTAGCGCTCTCAGGGGGAGCGGGCAGCCCCAGCATTTT. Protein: CASSSALRGSGQPQHF.

The CDR3, as DNA: TGTGCCAGACCGGGACAGGACTACGAGCAGTACTTC. Its protein is CARPGQDYEQYF. The chain links TRBV3-1 (or the pseudogene TRBV3-2) to TRBJ2-7; TRBD1 matches at 8 bases. CDR1 LGHDT and CDR2 YNNKEL come from the germline V gene (reference sequence). J was trimmed by 3 bases and V by 9 bases; bases with no gene match: 4. The CDR3 sequence is 12 residues long.

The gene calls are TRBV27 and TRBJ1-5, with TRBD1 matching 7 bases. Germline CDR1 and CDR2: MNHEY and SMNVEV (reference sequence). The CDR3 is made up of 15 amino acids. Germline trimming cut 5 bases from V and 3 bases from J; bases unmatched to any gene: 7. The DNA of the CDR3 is TGTGCCAGCAGTCTCTCCACAGGGGCCAATCAGCCCCAGCATTTT. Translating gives CASSLSTGANQPQHF.

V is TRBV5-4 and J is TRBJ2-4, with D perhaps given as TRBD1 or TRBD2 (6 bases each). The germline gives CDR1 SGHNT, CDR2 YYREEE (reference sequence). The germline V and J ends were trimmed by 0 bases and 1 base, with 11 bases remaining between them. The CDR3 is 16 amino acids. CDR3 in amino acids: CASSLGRGIAKNIQYF. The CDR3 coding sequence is TGTGCCAGCAGCTTGGGGAGGGGGATCGCCAAAAACATTCAGTACTTC.

As DNA, the CDR3 is TGTGCCAGCTCACACCGGGACAGGGTCGTGGGCACTGAAGCTTTCTTT. This gives the protein CASSHRDRVVGTEAFF. The chain is built from TRBV18 and TRBJ1-1; 9 bases agree with TRBD1. The V gene end was trimmed by 4 bases and the J gene end by 4 bases; junction bases not matched to a gene: 10. Germline V gene data show CDR1 as KGHSH and CDR2 as LQKENI. This CDR3 spans 16 amino acids.

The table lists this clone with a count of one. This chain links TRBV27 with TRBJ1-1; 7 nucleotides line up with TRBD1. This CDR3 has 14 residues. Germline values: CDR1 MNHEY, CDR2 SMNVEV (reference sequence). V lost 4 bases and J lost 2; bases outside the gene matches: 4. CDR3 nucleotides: TGTGCCAGCAGTTGGGGACAGCTTAACACTGAAGCTTTCTTT. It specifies CASSWGQLNTEAFF.

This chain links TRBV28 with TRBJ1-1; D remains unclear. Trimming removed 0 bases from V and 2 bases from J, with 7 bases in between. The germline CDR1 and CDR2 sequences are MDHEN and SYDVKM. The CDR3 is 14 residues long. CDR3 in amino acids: CASSLWPQNTEAFF. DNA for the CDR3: TGTGCCAGCAGTTTATGGCCACAAAACACTGAAGCTTTCTTT.

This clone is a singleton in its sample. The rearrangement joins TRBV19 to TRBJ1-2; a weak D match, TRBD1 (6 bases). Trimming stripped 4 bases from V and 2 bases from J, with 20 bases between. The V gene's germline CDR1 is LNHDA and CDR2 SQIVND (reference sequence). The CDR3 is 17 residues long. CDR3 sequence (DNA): TGTGCCAGTAGTACCACTCGGACAGCGACCAAAAACTATGGCTACACCTTC. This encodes CASSTTRTATKNYGYTF.

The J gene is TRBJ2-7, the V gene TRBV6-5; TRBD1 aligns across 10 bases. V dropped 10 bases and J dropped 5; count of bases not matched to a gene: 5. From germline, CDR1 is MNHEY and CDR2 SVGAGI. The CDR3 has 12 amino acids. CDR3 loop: CATGTGVNEQYF. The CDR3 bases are TGTGCCACCGGGACAGGGGTCAACGAGCAGTACTTC.

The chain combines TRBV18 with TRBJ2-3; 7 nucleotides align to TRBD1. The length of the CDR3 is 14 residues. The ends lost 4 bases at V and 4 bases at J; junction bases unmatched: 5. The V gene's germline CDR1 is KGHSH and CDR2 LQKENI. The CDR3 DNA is TGTGCCAGCTCACTCAGACAGGGCGCAGATACGCAGTATTTT. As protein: CASSLRQGADTQYF.

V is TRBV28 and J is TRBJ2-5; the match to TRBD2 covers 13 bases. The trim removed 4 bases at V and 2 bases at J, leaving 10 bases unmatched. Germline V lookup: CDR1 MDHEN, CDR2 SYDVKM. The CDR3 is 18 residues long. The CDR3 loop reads CASSSLRGLAGFQETQYF. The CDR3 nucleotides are TGTGCCAGCAGTTCGCTGAGGGGACTAGCGGGATTTCAAGAGACCCAGTACTTC.

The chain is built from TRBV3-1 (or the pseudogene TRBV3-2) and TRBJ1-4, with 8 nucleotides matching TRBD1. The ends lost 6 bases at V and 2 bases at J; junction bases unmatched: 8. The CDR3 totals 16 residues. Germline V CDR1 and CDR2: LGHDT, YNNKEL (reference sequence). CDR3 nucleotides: TGTGCCAGCAGACCTACAGGGGGGGAGACTAATGAAAAACTGTTTTTT. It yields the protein CASRPTGGETNEKLFF.

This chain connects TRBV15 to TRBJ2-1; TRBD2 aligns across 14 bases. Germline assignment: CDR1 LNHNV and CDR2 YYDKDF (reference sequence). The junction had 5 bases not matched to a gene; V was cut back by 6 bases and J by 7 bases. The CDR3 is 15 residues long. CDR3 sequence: CATRDGLAGGNEQFF. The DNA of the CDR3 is TGTGCCACCAGAGATGGACTAGCGGGGGGAAATGAGCAGTTCTTC.

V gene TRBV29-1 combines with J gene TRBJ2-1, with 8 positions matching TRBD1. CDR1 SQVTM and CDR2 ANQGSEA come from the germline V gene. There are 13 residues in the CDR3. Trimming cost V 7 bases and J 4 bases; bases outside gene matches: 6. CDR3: CSGGQGLYNEQFF. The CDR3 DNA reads TGCAGCGGTGGACAGGGCCTTTACAATGAGCAGTTCTTC.

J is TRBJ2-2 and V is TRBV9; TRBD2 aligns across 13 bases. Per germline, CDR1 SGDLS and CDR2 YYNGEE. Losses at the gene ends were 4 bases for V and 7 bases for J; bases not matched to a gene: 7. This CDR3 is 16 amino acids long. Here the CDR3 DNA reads TGTGCCAGCAGCCCTCGACTAGCGGGAGGTATCGGGGAGCTGTTTTTT. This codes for CASSPRLAGGIGELFF. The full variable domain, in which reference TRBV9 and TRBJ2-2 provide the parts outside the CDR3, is DSGVTQTPKHLITATGQRVTLRCSPRSGDLSVYWYQQSLDQGLQFLIQYYNGEERAKGNILERFSAQQFPDLHSELNLSSLELGDSALYFCASSPRLAGGIGELFFGEGSRLTVL.

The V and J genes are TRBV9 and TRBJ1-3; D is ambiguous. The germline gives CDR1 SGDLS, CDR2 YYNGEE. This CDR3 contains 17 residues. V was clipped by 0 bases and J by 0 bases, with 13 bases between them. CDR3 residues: CASSVGRTGSSGNTIYF. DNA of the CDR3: TGTGCCAGCAGCGTAGGAAGGACGGGGAGCTCTGGAAACACCATATATTTT.

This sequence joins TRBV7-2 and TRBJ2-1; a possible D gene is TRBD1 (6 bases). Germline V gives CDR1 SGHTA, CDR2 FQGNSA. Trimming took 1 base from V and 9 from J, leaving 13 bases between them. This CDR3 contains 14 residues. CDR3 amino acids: CASSLVRGRGEQFF. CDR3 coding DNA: TGTGCCAGCAGCTTAGTCAGGGGAAGAGGTGAGCAGTTCTTC. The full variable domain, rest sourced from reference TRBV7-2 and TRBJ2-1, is GAGVSQSPSNKVTEKGKDVELRCDPISGHTALYWYRQSLGQGLEFLIYFQGNSAPDKSGLPSDRFSAERTGGSVSTLTIQRTQQEDSAVYLCASSLVRGRGEQFFGPGTRLTVL.

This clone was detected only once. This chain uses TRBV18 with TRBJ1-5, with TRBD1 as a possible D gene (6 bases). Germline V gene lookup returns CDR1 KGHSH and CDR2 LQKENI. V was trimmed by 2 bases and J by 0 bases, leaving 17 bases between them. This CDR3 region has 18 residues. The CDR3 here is CASSPAAGDASSNQPQHF. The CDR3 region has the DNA TGTGCCAGCTCACCAGCTGCAGGGGACGCGTCTAGCAATCAGCCCCAGCATTTT.

The CDR3 DNA is TGTGCCAGCAGCCCCAGGAGGGGAGCGGGCGGCGAGCAGTACTTC. Translated: CASSPRRGAGGEQYF. The chain couples TRBV11-1 to TRBJ2-7; D possibly corresponds to TRBD2 (6 bases). Germline V lookup: CDR1 SGHAT, CDR2 FQDESV (reference sequence). CDR3 length: 15 residues. V was clipped by 5 bases and J by 6 bases, with 20 bases between them.

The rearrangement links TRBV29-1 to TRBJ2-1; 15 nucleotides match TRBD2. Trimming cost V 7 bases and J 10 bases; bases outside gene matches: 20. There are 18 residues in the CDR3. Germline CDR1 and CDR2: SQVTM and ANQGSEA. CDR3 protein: CSGRTSGRANPAVPEQFF. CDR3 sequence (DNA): TGCAGCGGAAGGACTAGCGGGAGGGCCAATCCAGCCGTCCCGGAGCAGTTCTTC.